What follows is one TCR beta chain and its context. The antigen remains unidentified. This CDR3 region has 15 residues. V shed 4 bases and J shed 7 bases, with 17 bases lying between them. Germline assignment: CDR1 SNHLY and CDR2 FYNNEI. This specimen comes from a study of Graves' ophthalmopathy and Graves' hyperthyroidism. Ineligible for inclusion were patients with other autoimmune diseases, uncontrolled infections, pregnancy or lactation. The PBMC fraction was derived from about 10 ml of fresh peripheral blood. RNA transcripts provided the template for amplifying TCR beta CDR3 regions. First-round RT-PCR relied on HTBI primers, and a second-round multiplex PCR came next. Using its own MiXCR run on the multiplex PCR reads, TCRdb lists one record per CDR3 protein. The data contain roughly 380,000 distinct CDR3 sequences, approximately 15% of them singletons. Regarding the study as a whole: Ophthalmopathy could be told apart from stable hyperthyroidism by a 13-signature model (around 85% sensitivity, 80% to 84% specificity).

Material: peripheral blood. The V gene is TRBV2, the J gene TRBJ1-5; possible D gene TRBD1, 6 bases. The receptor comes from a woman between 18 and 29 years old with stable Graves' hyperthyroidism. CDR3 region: CASSGQQGSRQPQHF. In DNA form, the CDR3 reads TGTGCCAGCAGTGGTCAACAGGGTTCGAGACAGCCCCAGCATTTT.